This T cell receptor beta chain was recovered during a study of graft-versus-host responses after intestinal transplantation. The protocol was immunoSEQ multiplex PCR, while the TCRdb copy is restricted to in-frame clones and leaves out a portion. The table includes about 99,000 clones, 92% detected once. Findings and limits, study-wide: GvH clones surfaced in recipient marrow, some emerging earlier in ileum or blood. Early post-transplant falls in HvG clones accompanied the peak levels of circulating GvH clones.

The CDR3 is 14 amino acids. Trimming at V came to 8 bases and at J to 4 bases, leaving 5 bases not matched to a gene. Looked up from germline, CDR1 is MNHNS and CDR2 is SASEGT. Comment on this clone: What it binds is not known.

This TCR derives from a human donor who was the organ donor for an intestinal transplant. The source material was unstimulated CD8+ T cells sorted from spleen or lymph node cells, sampled before transplant. This chain uses TRBV6-1 with TRBJ1-1; 12 bases align to TRBD1. The CDR3 region is CASGDRGRGTEAFF. The DNA for the CDR3 is TGTGCCAGCGGGGACAGGGGGCGAGGCACTGAAGCTTTCTTT.